This entry concerns a single T cell receptor (beta chain). PCR was performed using 60 Vbeta and 13 Jbeta primers. Only in-frame clones appear in the TCRdb table, and some are missing; sequencing was by immunoSEQ multiplex PCR. Of around 200,000 clones listed, 70% to 80% are singletons. This record belongs to a study of cytomegalovirus exposure and HLA in healthy donors. Germline-derived CDR1 and CDR2 are MNHEY and SMNVEV (reference sequence). This CDR3 region has 13 residues. The junction had 6 bases not matched to a gene; V was cut back by 6 bases and J by 7 bases. This chain joins TRBV27 and TRBJ1-5, with 7 nucleotides matching TRBD1. The TCR was taken from a woman in her sixties or seventies in good health and CMV-seropositive. The sample taken for sequencing was PBMCs. For the CDR3, the DNA is TGTGCCAGCAGACTCACAGGGGAACAGCCCCAGCATTTT. Its translation is CASRLTGEQPQHF.